This entry lists 23 T cell receptor beta chains sequenced from one sample in a study of blood T cell repertoires in COVID-19. Only in-frame clones appear in the TCRdb table, and some are missing; sequencing was by immunoSEQ multiplex PCR. The table includes about 150,000 clones, roughly nine tenths detected once. The specimen sequenced was peripheral blood. The source of these receptors is a woman between 70 and 85 years old with acute or convalescent COVID-19.

The chain joins TRBV7-9 to TRBJ2-2, with D tentatively TRBD1 (6 bases). The CDR3 length is 15 residues. Germline CDR1 is SEHNR and CDR2 is FQNEAQ (reference sequence). V was clipped by 3 bases and J by 4 bases, with 12 bases between them. This chain's CDR3 is CASSFRDKGTGELFF. DNA of the CDR3: TGTGCCAGCAGCTTCCGGGACAAGGGCACCGGGGAGCTGTTTTTT.

This chain links TRBV4-1 with TRBJ1-3; no firm D call. V gave up 1 base and J gave up 4 bases, with 14 bases separating them. Looked up from germline, CDR1 is MGHRA and CDR2 is YSYEKL. The CDR3 is made up of 16 amino acids. CDR3 sequence (DNA): TGCGCCAGCAGCCAAGGAATAACAGCTCTGGGAAACACCATATATTTT. This codes for CASSQGITALGNTIYF.

This clone turned up a few times. J is TRBJ1-1 and V is TRBV7-2; no reliable D call. The germline gives CDR1 SGHTA, CDR2 FQGNSA. Trimming pared 1 base from V and 1 base from J, leaving 4 bases between. There are 13 residues in the CDR3. The CDR3 sequence: CASSLGQNTEAFF. The CDR3 nucleotides are TGTGCCAGCAGCTTAGGACAGAACACTGAAGCTTTCTTT.

The chain is built from TRBV19 and TRBJ1-1; D is unclear. Trimming shortened V by 9 bases and J by 4 bases, and 21 bases separated the two germline ends. The length of the CDR3 is 15 residues. Germline V gene sequence: CDR1 LNHDA, CDR2 SQIVND (reference sequence). The CDR3 DNA is TGTGCCAGCGGGTCCCTTTCGCGCAGAACCACTGAAGCTTTCTTT. It yields the protein CASGSLSRRTTEAFF. The full variable domain, in which reference TRBV19 and TRBJ1-1 provide the parts outside the CDR3, is DGGITQSPKYLFRKEGQNVTLSCEQNLNHDAMYWYRQDPGQGLRLIYYSQIVNDFQKGDIAEGYSVSREKKESFPLTVTSAQKNPTAFYLCASGSLSRRTTEAFFGQGTRLTVV.

The chain links TRBV3-1 (or the pseudogene TRBV3-2) to TRBJ1-1, with D hard to call. Deletions cut 4 bases from V and 5 bases from J, with 11 bases between. The CDR3 contains 13 residues. Germline assignment: CDR1 LGHDT and CDR2 YNNKEL (reference sequence). In nucleotides, the CDR3 is TGTGCCAGCAGCCGTCTAGGGAGTACTGAAGCTTTCTTT. Translated, it gives CASSRLGSTEAFF.

The chain joins TRBV5-6 to TRBJ1-4, with 8 positions matching TRBD1. The germline gives CDR1 SGHDT, CDR2 YYEEEE. The ends lost 2 bases at V and 0 bases at J; junction bases unmatched: 3. The CDR3 is made up of 16 amino acids. The CDR3 protein is CASSFDRGATNEKLFF. In DNA form, the CDR3 reads TGTGCCAGCAGCTTCGACAGGGGAGCAACTAATGAAAAACTGTTTTTT.

The chain joins TRBV24-1 to TRBJ1-2; TRBD1 might be the D (5 bases). Germline lookup yields CDR1 KGHDR and CDR2 SFDVKD. V was trimmed by 4 bases and J by 3 bases, leaving 11 bases between them. There are 14 residues in the CDR3. Here the CDR3 DNA reads TGTGCCACCAGTGACCCAGGGTCGGACTATGGCTACACCTTC. Amino acids: CATSDPGSDYGYTF.

This sequence joins TRBV10-3 and TRBJ1-4, with D hard to call. The CDR3 is 13 amino acids. Trimming took off 3 bases at V and 8 bases at J, with 10 bases between the two ends. Germline V lookup: CDR1 ENHRY, CDR2 SYGVKD. DNA for the CDR3: TGTGCCATCAGTGAAGGTGTGAGGGAAAAACTGTTTTTT. It encodes CAISEGVREKLFF.

The chain carries TRBV2 and TRBJ1-4; perhaps TRBD1 as D (6 bases). Germline loops: CDR1 SNHLY, CDR2 FYNNEI. The germline V and J ends were trimmed by 2 bases and 0 bases, with 10 bases remaining between them. The CDR3 consists of 16 residues. CDR3 nucleotide sequence: TGTGCCAGCAGTGAATTGGGGACAACAACTAATGAAAAACTGTTTTTT. This translates into CASSELGTTTNEKLFF.

The rearrangement joins TRBV5-6 to TRBJ2-3, with D tentatively TRBD2 (6 bases). Trimming cost V 2 bases and J 7 bases, with 14 bases left between them. Germline CDR1 reads SGHDT; CDR2 reads YYEEEE. The CDR3 runs 14 residues. The CDR3 nucleotides read TGTGCCAGCAGCTTCCGGGACTCCACCAATACGCAGTATTTT. Its protein product is CASSFRDSTNTQYF.

The chain joins TRBV3-1 (or the pseudogene TRBV3-2) to TRBJ2-3; TRBD2 agrees at 8 bases. V was clipped by 2 bases and J by 3 bases; unmatched bases: 7. Germline V CDR1 and CDR2: LGHDT, YNNKEL (reference sequence). The CDR3 runs 16 residues. The CDR3 DNA follows: TGTGCCAGCAGCCAAAGTCTAGCGGGCATGACAGATACGCAGTATTTT. This encodes CASSQSLAGMTDTQYF.

The rearrangement joins TRBV28 to TRBJ1-3; D is uncertain. CDR1 is MDHEN and CDR2 is SYDVKM in the germline V gene. This CDR3 comprises 13 residues. Trimming took off 7 bases at V and 2 bases at J, with 9 bases between the two ends. The DNA for the CDR3 is TGTGCCAGCACCCAGTATGCTGGAAACACCATATATTTT. Its protein product is CASTQYAGNTIYF.

The chain is built from TRBV7-8 and TRBJ2-7; 8 nucleotides align to TRBD1. V lost 5 bases, J lost 0 bases, and 6 bases stayed unmatched. There are 15 residues in the CDR3. Germline V gene data show CDR1 as SGHVS and CDR2 as FQNEAQ. CDR3 sequence: CASSLGQGPSYEQYF. As DNA, the CDR3 is TGTGCCAGCAGCCTCGGACAGGGCCCCTCCTACGAGCAGTACTTC.

The chain has TRBV9 and TRBJ1-2, with 7 bases fitting TRBD1. Germline values: CDR1 SGDLS, CDR2 YYNGEE. This CDR3 region has 17 residues. V gave up 0 bases and J gave up 5 bases; unmatched junction bases: 13. CDR3 sequence reads: CASSVDRGANPWYGYTF. In nucleotides, the CDR3 is TGTGCCAGCAGCGTAGACAGGGGCGCGAATCCTTGGTATGGCTACACCTTC.

This chain joins TRBV25-1 and TRBJ1-4, with D perhaps matching TRBD1 (6 bases). The V end lost 7 bases, the J end lost 4 bases, and 10 bases lay between the germline ends. This CDR3 comprises 13 residues. Germline CDR1 MGHDK, CDR2 SYGVNS. CDR3 in amino acids: CASTRDNNEKLFF. CDR3 bases: TGTGCCAGCACCCGGGACAATAATGAAAAACTGTTTTTT. The variable domain in full, completed from reference TRBV25-1 and TRBJ1-4, reads EADIYQTPRYLVIGTGKKITLECSQTMGHDKMYWYQQDPGMELHLIHYSYGVNSTEKGDLSSESTVSRIRTEHFPLTLESARPSHTSQYLCASTRDNNEKLFFGSGTQLSVL.

The chain combines TRBV2 with TRBJ1-1, with a tentative D call TRBD1 (5 bases). This CDR3 region has 13 residues. Germline CDR1 and CDR2: SNHLY and FYNNEI. Trimming cost V 9 bases and J 4 bases, with 15 bases left between them. The CDR3 region is CASSREGSTEAFF. Here the CDR3 DNA reads TGTGCCAGTAGTAGGGAGGGGAGCACTGAAGCTTTCTTT.

The J gene is TRBJ1-2, the V gene TRBV5-8; 9 positions match TRBD1. J lost 3 bases, V lost 3 bases, and 9 bases had no gene match. CDR3 length equals 16 residues. Germline loops: CDR1 SGHTS, CDR2 YDEGEE. The CDR3 region is CASSSQGARRYYGYTF. DNA of the CDR3: TGTGCCAGCAGCTCACAGGGGGCCCGTCGCTACTATGGCTACACCTTC.

V gene TRBV28 combines with J gene TRBJ2-7, with 7 bases identical to TRBD2. Germline trimming cut 3 bases from V and 4 bases from J; bases unmatched to any gene: 15. CDR1 is MDHEN, CDR2 SYDVKM, per germline. CDR3 length equals 17 residues. The CDR3 reads CASSLGNGAGILYEQYV. CDR3 bases: TGTGCCAGCAGTTTGGGAAACGGAGCGGGGATATTATACGAGCAGTACGTC.

The chain employs TRBV18 and TRBJ2-7, with TRBD1 matching 10 bases. The CDR3 has 15 residues. Germline loops: CDR1 KGHSH, CDR2 LQKENI. With 6 bases clipped from V and 0 bases from J, the junction kept 5 bases outside the gene matches. The CDR3 DNA reads as TGTGCCAGCTCCCAAGGGGACAGGGGCTCCTACGAGCAGTACGTC. This codes for CASSQGDRGSYEQYV.

Here the CDR3 DNA reads TGTGCCAGCAGCACCGGGACAGGGAAAGAGACCCAGTACTTC. Protein product: CASSTGTGKETQYF. The chain carries TRBV27 and TRBJ2-5; TRBD1 matches at 9 bases. V shed 6 bases, J shed 3 bases, and the junction held 5 bases outside the gene matches. This CDR3 is built from 14 residues. Germline V gene lookup returns CDR1 MNHEY and CDR2 SMNVEV (reference sequence).

This chain's CDR3 is CASSQTTGVRGSPLHF. In DNA, the CDR3 is TGTGCCAGCAGCCAAACGACAGGGGTCAGGGGTTCACCCCTCCACTTT. J is TRBJ1-6 and V is TRBV4-2; 8 positions agree with TRBD1. CDR3 length: 16 amino acids. Germline CDR1 is LGHNA and CDR2 is YNFKEQ. J lost 9 bases, V lost 2 bases, and 9 bases had no gene match.

The chain recombines TRBV5-4 with TRBJ2-5; TRBD2 matches at 11 bases. The V segment lost 1 base and the J segment 4 bases; nucleotides outside the gene matches: 0. This CDR3 contains 14 residues. Germline loops: CDR1 SGHNT, CDR2 YYREEE (reference sequence). The CDR3 region is CASSLTSGGETQYF. The CDR3 DNA is TGTGCCAGCAGCTTGACTAGCGGGGGAGAGACCCAGTACTTC.

Note on this clone: One junction end disagrees with the germline gene, perhaps due to a read error. Within the sample, other DNA sequences also encode this same CDR3. The gene calls are TRBV7-2 and TRBJ2-7; 9 nucleotides agree with TRBD2. Germline lookup yields CDR1 SGHTA and CDR2 FQGNSA. This CDR3 contains 16 residues. Here the CDR3 reads CASSLWERGDSYEQYF. Here the CDR3 DNA reads TGTGCCAGTAGCTTATGGGAGCGGGGGGACTCCTACGAGCAGTACTTC. The whole variable domain, filled in from reference TRBV7-2 and TRBJ2-7, reads GAGVSQSPSNKVTEKGKDVELRCDPISGHTALYWYRQSLGQGLEFLIYFQGNSAPDKSGLPSDRFSAERTGGSVSTLTIQRTQQEDSAVYLCASSLWERGDSYEQYFGPGTRLTVT.